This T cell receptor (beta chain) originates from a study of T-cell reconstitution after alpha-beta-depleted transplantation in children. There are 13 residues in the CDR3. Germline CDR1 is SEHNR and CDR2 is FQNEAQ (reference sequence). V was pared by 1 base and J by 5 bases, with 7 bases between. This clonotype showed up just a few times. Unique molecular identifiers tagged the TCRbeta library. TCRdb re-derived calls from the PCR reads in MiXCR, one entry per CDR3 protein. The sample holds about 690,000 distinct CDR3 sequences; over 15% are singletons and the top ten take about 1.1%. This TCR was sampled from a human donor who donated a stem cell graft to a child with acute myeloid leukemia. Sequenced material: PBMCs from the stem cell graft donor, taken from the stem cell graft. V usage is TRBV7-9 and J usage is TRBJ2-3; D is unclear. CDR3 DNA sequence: TGTGCCAGCAGCTTAGTGGTAGAAGATACGCAGTATTTT. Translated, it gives CASSLVVEDTQYF.